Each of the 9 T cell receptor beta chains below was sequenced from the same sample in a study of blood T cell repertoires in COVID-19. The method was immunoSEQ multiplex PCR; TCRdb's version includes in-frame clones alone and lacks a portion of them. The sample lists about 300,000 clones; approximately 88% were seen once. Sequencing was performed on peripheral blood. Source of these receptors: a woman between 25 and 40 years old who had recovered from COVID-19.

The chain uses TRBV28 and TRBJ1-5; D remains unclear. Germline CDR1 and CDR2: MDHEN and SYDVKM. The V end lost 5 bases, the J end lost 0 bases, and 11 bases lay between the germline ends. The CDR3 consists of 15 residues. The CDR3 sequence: CASSNKEFSNQPQHF. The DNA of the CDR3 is TGTGCCAGCAGTAACAAAGAATTTAGCAATCAGCCCCAGCATTTT.

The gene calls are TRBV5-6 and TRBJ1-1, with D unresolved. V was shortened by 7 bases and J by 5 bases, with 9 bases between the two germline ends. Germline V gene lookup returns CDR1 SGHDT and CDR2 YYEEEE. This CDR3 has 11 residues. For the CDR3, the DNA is TGTGCCAGCCTGTGGAGAACTGAAGCTTTCTTT. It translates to CASLWRTEAFF.

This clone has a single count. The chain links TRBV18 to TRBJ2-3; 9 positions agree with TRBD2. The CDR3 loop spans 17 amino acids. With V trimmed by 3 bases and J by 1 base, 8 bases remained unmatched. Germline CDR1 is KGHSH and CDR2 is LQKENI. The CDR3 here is CASSPTFSGGRTDTQYF. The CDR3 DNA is TGTGCCAGCTCACCGACTTTTAGCGGGGGCCGCACAGATACGCAGTATTTT.

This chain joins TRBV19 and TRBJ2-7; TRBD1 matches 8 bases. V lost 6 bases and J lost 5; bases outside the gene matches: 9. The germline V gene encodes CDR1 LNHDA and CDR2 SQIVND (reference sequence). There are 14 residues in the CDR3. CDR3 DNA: TGTGCCAGTAGCGGGCAGGGGGCAATCCACGAGCAGTACTTC. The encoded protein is CASSGQGAIHEQYF. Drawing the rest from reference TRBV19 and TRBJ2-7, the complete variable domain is DGGITQSPKYLFRKEGQNVTLSCEQNLNHDAMYWYRQDPGQGLRLIYYSQIVNDFQKGDIAEGYSVSREKKESFPLTVTSAQKNPTAFYLCASSGQGAIHEQYFGPGTRLTVT.

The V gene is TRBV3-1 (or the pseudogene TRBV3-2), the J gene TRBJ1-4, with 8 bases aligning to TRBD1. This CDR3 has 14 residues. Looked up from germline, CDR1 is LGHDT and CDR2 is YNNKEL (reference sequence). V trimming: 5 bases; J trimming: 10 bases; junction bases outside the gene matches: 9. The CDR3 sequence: CASSTRQGAGKLFF. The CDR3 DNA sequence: TGTGCCAGCAGCACGCGTCAGGGGGCCGGAAAACTGTTTTTT.

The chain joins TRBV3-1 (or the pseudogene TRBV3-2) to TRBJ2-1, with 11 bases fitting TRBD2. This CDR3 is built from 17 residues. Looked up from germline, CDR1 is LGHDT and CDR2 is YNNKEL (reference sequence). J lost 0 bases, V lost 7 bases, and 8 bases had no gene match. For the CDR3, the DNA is TGTGCCAGCACCCGTAGCGGGGGGGGAAGCTCCTACAATGAGCAGTTCTTC. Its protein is CASTRSGGGSSYNEQFF.

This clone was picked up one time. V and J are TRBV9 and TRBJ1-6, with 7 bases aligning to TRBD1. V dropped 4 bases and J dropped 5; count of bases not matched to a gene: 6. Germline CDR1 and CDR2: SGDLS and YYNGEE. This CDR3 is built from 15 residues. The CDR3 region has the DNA TGTGCCAGCAGCCCGTCCGGGACAGATAATTCACCCCTCCACTTT. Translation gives CASSPSGTDNSPLHF.

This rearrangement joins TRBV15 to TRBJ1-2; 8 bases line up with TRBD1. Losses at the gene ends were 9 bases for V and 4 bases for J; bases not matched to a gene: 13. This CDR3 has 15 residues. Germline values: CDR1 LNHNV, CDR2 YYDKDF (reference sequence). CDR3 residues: CATGGDGDRLYGYTF. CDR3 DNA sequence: TGTGCCACTGGGGGCGACGGGGACAGGCTCTATGGCTACACCTTC.

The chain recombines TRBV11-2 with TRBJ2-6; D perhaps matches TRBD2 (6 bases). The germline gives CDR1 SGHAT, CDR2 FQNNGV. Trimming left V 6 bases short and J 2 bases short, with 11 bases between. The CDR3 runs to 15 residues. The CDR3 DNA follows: TGTGCCAGCAGGCAAACGGGGGCTGGGGCCAACGTCCTGACTTTC. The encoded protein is CASRQTGAGANVLTF.